This TCR beta chain was profiled in a study of regulatory dendritic cells for organ transplantation. Points from the study as a whole: Mature dendritic cells appeared to drive more memory CD8+ clonal expansion than regulatory ones. Between individuals, the alloreactive memory CD8+ T cell pool differed considerably.

The germline CDR1 and CDR2 sequences are MGHRA and YSYEKL. The V end was cut by 4 bases, the J end by 8 bases, with 18 bases between. The CDR3 totals 15 residues. Memory T cells were CD45RO+, naive were CD45RA+, sorted by FACS. Clones were read by immunoSEQ multiplex PCR, and TCRdb kept only the in-frame ones, dropping some. The sample holds tens of thousands of clones, 82% seen once. In the case of this clone: The antigen is unknown.

The material sequenced was naive CD4+ T cells from blood. The subset: CD45RA+ naive T cells. The genes are TRBV4-1 and TRBJ2-1; weak D call: TRBD2 (5 bases). The sequence was obtained from a human donor in good health. CDR3 amino acids: CASSLALAIRDEQFF. CDR3 bases: TGCGCCAGCAGCCTAGCCCTAGCCATTCGTGATGAGCAGTTCTTC.